This T cell receptor beta chain was sequenced for a study of shared clonotypes between healthy human individuals. Regarding the study as a whole: Non-shared clonotypes were found to have lower generation probabilities than the clonotypes that were shared by all four of the sorted-subset donors.

There were only Caucasian adults among the donors, and all lived in Nashville, Tennessee. The study separated CD4+ cells into CD45RA+ naive and CD45RA-negative memory subsets. For this clone: The antigen is unknown.

Produced via immunoSEQ multiplex PCR; TCRdb's table is partial and in-frame only. The sample consists of over a million clones, 98% of them appearing once. V shed 6 bases, J shed 0 bases, and the junction held 9 bases outside the gene matches. The germline gives CDR1 MGHRA, CDR2 YSYEKL. The CDR3 consists of 16 residues. The sequenced sample was naive CD4+ T cells sorted from blood. Sample subset: CD45RA+ positively selected. The origin of this receptor is a man aged 25-40 years in good health. The gene calls are TRBV4-1 and TRBJ1-1; TRBD1 agrees at 8 bases. For the CDR3, the DNA is TGCGCCAGCAGGATACGGGACAGGAGAATGAACACTGAAGCTTTCTTT. Amino acid sequence: CASRIRDRRMNTEAFF.